This entry lists 18 T cell receptor beta chains sequenced from one sample in a study of human T cells and chemical hapten exposure. Sample time point: pre-sensitization, week 0. Treatment in this sample: therapeutic diphenylcyclopropenone sensitization with weekly scalp DPC. From the RACE reads, TCRdb called clonotypes with MiXCR, one entry per CDR3 protein. The sample yields about 85,000 distinct CDR3 sequences, around 8.8% seen once. The sample consisted of whole blood, taken in connection with sensitization to the hapten diphenylcyclopropenone (DPC). These TCRs come from a man aged 35 to 55 with alopecia areata. Some clones in this sample may be carry-over from other donors' samples.

The J gene is TRBJ2-5, the V gene TRBV28; 11 nucleotides agree with TRBD2. With 2 bases clipped from V and 1 base from J, the junction kept 6 bases outside the gene matches. CDR3 length: 17 residues. Germline V lookup: CDR1 MDHEN, CDR2 SYDVKM. CDR3 bases: TGTGCCAGCAGTTTAGGTTCCGGGACTAGCGGCCAAGAGACCCAGTACTTC. The encoded protein is CASSLGSGTSGQETQYF.

This clonotype showed up many times. This sequence joins TRBV3-1 and TRBJ2-7; the D is unclear. Germline CDR1 LGHDT, CDR2 YNNKEL (reference sequence). The CDR3 is 14 amino acids. V gave up 6 bases and J gave up 1 base, with 13 bases separating them. CDR3 residues: CASSPMGRSYEQYF. CDR3 nucleotide sequence: TGTGCCAGCAGTCCGATGGGCCGGTCCTACGAGCAGTACTTC.

The genes are TRBV5-6 and TRBJ2-3; D might be TRBD1 (5 bases). Germline V gene data show CDR1 as SGHDT and CDR2 as YYEEEE. V dropped 5 bases and J dropped 7 bases, with 11 bases sitting between them. This CDR3 comprises 12 residues. CDR3: CASRAGANTQYF. The CDR3 DNA reads TGTGCCAGCAGGGCTGGGGCAAATACGCAGTATTTT. Full variable domain (outside the CDR3, taken from reference TRBV5-6 and TRBJ2-3): DAGVTQSPTHLIKTRGQQVTLRCSPKSGHDTVSWYQQALGQGPQFIFQYYEEEERQRGNFPDRFSGHQFPNYSSELNVNALLLGDSALYLCASRAGANTQYFGPGTRLTVL.

This clonotype has a count of ten or more. V and J are TRBV7-9 and TRBJ1-6, with 7 bases aligning to TRBD1. There are 13 residues in the CDR3. V was clipped by 5 bases and J by 9 bases; unmatched bases: 4. Per the germline V gene, CDR1 is SEHNR and CDR2 is FQNEAQ (reference sequence). DNA of the CDR3: TGTGCCAGCAGCCCCGGGACAGCTTCACCCCTCCACTTT. Protein product: CASSPGTASPLHF.

The table lists this clonotype with a few counts. The genes are TRBV19 and TRBJ1-5; TRBD1 agrees at 8 bases. The ends lost 9 bases at V and 1 base at J; junction bases unmatched: 2. Germline V gene lookup returns CDR1 LNHDA and CDR2 SQIVND (reference sequence). The CDR3 length is 13 residues. The CDR3 reads CASRTGSNQPQHF. The CDR3 DNA reads as TGTGCCAGCCGGACAGGGAGCAATCAGCCCCAGCATTTT.

This clonotype has ten or more counts. This chain uses TRBV5-5 with TRBJ1-3; no clear D gene. Germline loops: CDR1 SGHKS, CDR2 YYEKEE (reference sequence). The CDR3 is 15 residues long. The germline V and J ends were trimmed by 2 bases and 0 bases, with 9 bases remaining between them. The DNA of the CDR3 is TGTGCCAGCAGCTTTCAGACAAACTCTGGAAACACCATATATTTT. This gives the protein CASSFQTNSGNTIYF. Drawing the rest from reference TRBV5-5 and TRBJ1-3, the complete variable domain is DAGVTQSPTHLIKTRGQQVTLRCSPISGHKSVSWYQQVLGQGPQFIFQYYEKEERGRGNFPDRFSARQFPNYSSELNVNALLLGDSALYLCASSFQTNSGNTIYFGEGSWLTVV.

About this clonotype: The junction shows a germline mismatch at one end, possibly a read error. V and J are TRBV15 and TRBJ2-5, with D unclear. This CDR3 has 15 residues. Germline CDR1 LNHNV, CDR2 YYDKDF (reference sequence). The CDR3 DNA reads as TGTACCACCAGCAGAGATCACCAGGCCCTGGAGACCCAGTACTTC. It translates to CTTSRDHQALETQYF.

V usage is TRBV30 and J usage is TRBJ1-5, with a possible D match to TRBD1 (5 bases). V was shortened by 2 bases and J by 3 bases, with 14 bases between the two germline ends. This CDR3 is 15 amino acids long. CDR1 is GTSNPN and CDR2 is SVGIG in the germline V gene (reference sequence). CDR3 region: CAWSILGGTNQPQHF. In nucleotides, the CDR3 is TGTGCCTGGAGTATACTCGGGGGGACCAATCAGCCCCAGCATTTT.

The sample holds many counts of this clonotype. The CDR3 reads CASSSDRDFYSPLHF. The DNA for the CDR3 is TGTGCCAGCAGCTCCGACCGGGACTTCTATTCACCCCTCCACTTT. The chain combines TRBV7-8 with TRBJ1-6, with D possibly matching TRBD1 (5 bases). The CDR3 contains 15 residues. The V and J ends lost 4 bases and 8 bases respectively, with 15 bases between them. Per germline, CDR1 SGHVS and CDR2 FQNEAQ.

This clonotype was seen only a few times. The rearrangement uses TRBV4-2 and TRBJ2-3, with TRBD1 identical over 9 bases. Trimming cost V 1 base and J 4 bases; bases outside gene matches: 6. Per germline, CDR1 LGHNA and CDR2 YNFKEQ. This CDR3 contains 16 residues. The CDR3 nucleotides read TGTGCCAGCAGCCAAGCCACAGGGGGCCGGCCAGATACGCAGTATTTT. This sequence encodes CASSQATGGRPDTQYF.

This clonotype was seen only a few times. The V call is TRBV28, the J call TRBJ1-1; the match to TRBD1 covers 12 bases. CDR1 and CDR2 (germline): MDHEN, SYDVKM. Trimming removed 6 bases from V and 0 bases from J; junction bases left unmatched: 8. The CDR3 has 17 residues. CDR3 nucleotide sequence: TGTGCCAGCAGGGAAGCCGGGACAGGGGGCCTGAACACTGAAGCTTTCTTT. Amino acids: CASREAGTGGLNTEAFF.

The table lists this clonotype with many counts. The V gene is TRBV7-9, the J gene TRBJ1-4, with D possibly TRBD1 on 5 matching bases. With 5 bases removed from V and 0 bases from J, the gap between germline ends came to 22 bases. The CDR3 is made up of 19 amino acids. Germline V gives CDR1 SEHNR, CDR2 FQNEAQ (reference sequence). This CDR3 is CASSDSRPPQESTNEKLFF. The CDR3 region has the DNA TGTGCCAGCAGCGACTCTCGACCTCCACAGGAATCAACTAATGAAAAACTGTTTTTT.

This clonotype has a count of ten or more. The V and J genes are TRBV5-6 and TRBJ1-6; D possibly corresponds to TRBD1 (5 bases). Germline-derived CDR1 and CDR2 are SGHDT and YYEEEE. The V end was cut by 4 bases, the J end by 2 bases, with 13 bases between. The CDR3 extends over 16 amino acids. As DNA, the CDR3 is TGTGCCAGCAGCGGAACCGGGACGGCCTATAATTCACCCCTCCACTTT. Translation: CASSGTGTAYNSPLHF.

The sample holds many counts of this clonotype. The junction shows a germline mismatch at one end, possibly a read error. This rearrangement joins TRBV7-7 to TRBJ2-1, with D maybe TRBD2 (6 bases). Germline V lookup: CDR1 SSHAT, CDR2 FNYEAQ (reference sequence). The CDR3 runs 15 residues. Here the CDR3 reads CASSPNPGTAAEQFF. For the CDR3, the DNA is TGTGCTAGCAGCCCAAACCCCGGGACTGCGGCTGAGCAGTTCTTC.

This chain joins TRBV6-5 and TRBJ1-6; maybe TRBD1 (5 bases). V gave up 5 bases and J gave up 0 bases, with 17 bases separating them. This CDR3 has 18 amino acids. Germline values: CDR1 MNHEY, CDR2 SVGAGI. In DNA, the CDR3 is TGTGCCAGCAGTAGGACAACAAAAGGAAGCTCCTATAATTCACCCCTCCACTTT. Translated, it gives CASSRTTKGSSYNSPLHF.

The sample holds many counts of this clonotype. V usage is TRBV12-3 or TRBV12-4 and J usage is TRBJ1-2; a weak D match, TRBD1 (5 bases). Trimming took off 3 bases at V and 4 bases at J, with 6 bases between the two ends. The length of the CDR3 is 12 residues. CDR3 protein: CASSLTAYGYTF. CDR3 DNA: TGTGCCAGCAGTTTGACAGCCTATGGCTACACCTTC.

Remarks on this clonotype: Sequence at one end of the junction differs from germline and may be a read error. This chain joins TRBV12-3 or TRBV12-4 and TRBJ1-1; D possibly corresponds to TRBD1 (6 bases). The CDR3 totals 14 residues. The CDR3, as DNA: TGTGCCAACAGTTTTACAGGGACGGACACTGAAGCTTTCTTT. It specifies CANSFTGTDTEAFF.

A few counts support this clonotype. J is TRBJ2-3 and V is TRBV9; TRBD1 might be the D (5 bases). CDR1 is SGDLS and CDR2 is YYNGEE in the germline V gene. The V and J ends lost 1 base and 2 bases respectively, with 8 bases between them. This CDR3 spans 14 amino acids. The DNA of the CDR3 is TGTGCCAGCAGCGTAAGACAGACCACAGATACGCAGTATTTT. It is translated as CASSVRQTTDTQYF.